This is a list of T cell receptor beta chains from one sample in a study of blood T cell repertoires in COVID-19. Method: immunoSEQ multiplex PCR; TCRdb's copy keeps in-frame clones and lacks some. This sample has 95,000 to 150,000 clones, with about 91% found just once. The sequencing input was peripheral blood. Receptors were obtained from a woman between 50 and 59 years old with active or convalescent COVID-19. Each CDR3 is given with its conserved first and last residue. The D gene is left open where the match is weak. Size values are once, few and many counts, or a class for expanded clones, and some rows have none.

NA	TRBV28	TRBD1	TRBJ2-7	CASSTGQGNYEQYF	TGTGCCAGCAGCACCGGACAGGGTAACTACGAGCAGTACTTC
NA	TRBV9	TRBD2	TRBJ2-7	CASRGPGGDEQYF	TGTGCCAGCCGCGGGCCGGGGGGGGACGAGCAGTACTTC
NA	TRBV7-3	NA	TRBJ2-7	CASSAGLTYEQYF	TGTGCCAGCAGCGCGGGACTTACCTACGAGCAGTACTTC
few	TRBV19	NA	TRBJ1-5	CASRLLTGKPQHF	TGTGCCAGTAGACTTCTCACAGGGAAGCCCCAGCATTTT
NA	TRBV6-5	TRBD2	TRBJ2-4	CASSNSLAGIHIQYF	TGTGCCAGCAGCAATTCCCTAGCGGGAATACACATTCAGTACTTC
NA	TRBV28	TRBD1	TRBJ1-6	CATLLGQVDNSPLHF	TGTGCCACCCTTCTGGGACAGGTCGATAATTCACCCCTCCACTTT
NA	TRBV6-5	TRBD1	TRBJ1-2	CASSPDRGYGYTF	TGTGCCAGCAGTCCGGACAGGGGCTATGGCTACACCTTC
once	TRBV6-2/TRBV6-3	TRBD2	TRBJ2-1	CASSSGTSEQFF	TGTGCCAGCAGCTCCGGGACTAGTGAGCAGTTCTTC
NA	TRBV5-1	TRBD1	TRBJ2-5	CASSLGGTGGETQYF	TGCGCCAGCAGCTTGGGCGGGACAGGGGGAGAGACCCAGTACTTC
NA	TRBV7-3	NA	TRBJ1-1	CASSPQGGGRTEAFF	TGTGCCAGCAGCCCCCAAGGTGGGGGGAGGACTGAAGCTTTCTTT
NA	TRBV20-1	TRBD1	TRBJ1-5	CSASLTGVGQPQHF	TGCAGTGCTAGTTTGACAGGGGTTGGTCAGCCCCAGCATTTT
NA	TRBV18	NA	TRBJ1-2	CASSGDIVYTF	TGTGCCAGCTCAGGGGACATCGTCTACACCTTC
NA	TRBV7-2	TRBD1	TRBJ1-1	CASSSWTGGNGNTEAFF	TGTGCCAGCAGCTCCTGGACAGGGGGCAATGGGAACACTGAAGCTTTCTTT
NA	TRBV28	NA	TRBJ2-3	CASSPRLTTQYF	TGTGCCAGCAGTCCGAGACTGACTACGCAGTATTTT
NA	TRBV12-3/TRBV12-4	NA	TRBJ1-2	CASSLAYRLGYTF	TGTGCCAGCAGTTTGGCGTACAGGCTTGGCTACACCTTC
NA	TRBV5-1	NA	TRBJ1-2	CASSLGEEGGYTF	TGCGCCAGCAGCTTGGGAGAGGAGGGGGGCTACACCTTC
NA	TRBV7-2	TRBD2	TRBJ2-5	CASSPGLAGEETQYF	TGTGCCAGCAGCCCGGGACTAGCGGGAGAAGAGACCCAGTACTTC
NA	TRBV27	TRBD2	TRBJ2-5	CASSLGTSGQETQYF	TGTGCCAGCAGTCTTGGGACTAGCGGGCAAGAGACCCAGTACTTC
NA	TRBV7-2	NA	TRBJ2-5	CASSSWGQGGETQYF	TGTGCCAGCAGCTCCTGGGGGCAGGGGGGAGAGACCCAGTACTTC
NA	TRBV6-5	NA	TRBJ1-5	CASRGRHGGLEPQHF	TGTGCCAGCAGAGGACGACACGGAGGATTGGAGCCCCAGCATTTT
few	TRBV7-2	TRBD1	TRBJ2-1	CASSSGPGQSDEQFF	TGTGCCAGCAGCTCGGGTCCGGGACAGAGTGATGAGCAGTTCTTC
NA	TRBV30	NA	TRBJ2-7	CAWSDNYEQYF	TGTGCCTGGAGTGACAATTACGAGCAGTACTTC
few	TRBV28	TRBD1	TRBJ1-4	CASSRGTGSREKLFF	TGTGCCAGCAGCCGAGGGACAGGGTCCCGAGAAAAACTGTTTTTT
NA	TRBV18	TRBD2	TRBJ2-1	CASSPGLAGGPDEQFF	TGTGCCAGCTCACCGGGACTAGCGGGAGGGCCCGATGAGCAGTTCTTC
once	TRBV7-7	TRBD2	TRBJ2-1	CASSPSRTSGNNEQFF	TGTGCTAGCAGCCCGTCCCGTACTAGCGGGAACAATGAGCAGTTCTTC
NA	TRBV4-1	TRBD2	TRBJ2-5	CASSQGVVLAGGETQYF	TGCGCCAGCAGCCAAGGAGTTGTCCTAGCGGGAGGGGAGACCCAGTACTTC
NA	TRBV19	NA	TRBJ2-7	CASRLSQGYEQYF	TGTGCCAGTAGACTAAGCCAGGGGTACGAGCAGTACTTC
NA	TRBV11-2	NA	TRBJ2-1	CASSLFTGTVYNEQFF	TGTGCCAGCAGCTTGTTTACAGGCACCGTATACAATGAGCAGTTCTTC
NA	TRBV5-6	NA	TRBJ1-2	CASSLDRNYGYTF	TGTGCCAGCAGCTTGGACAGAAACTATGGCTACACCTTC
NA	TRBV11-1	NA	TRBJ2-5	CASSLGGSWETQYF	TGTGCCAGCAGCTTAGGAGGTAGCTGGGAGACCCAGTACTTC
NA	TRBV28	TRBD1	TRBJ2-5	CASSRPSGTGQETQYF	TGTGCCAGCAGCCGTCCCTCCGGGACAGGTCAAGAGACCCAGTACTTC
NA	TRBV29-1	TRBD1	TRBJ1-1	CSVLRQGDTEAFF	TGCAGCGTCCTCCGACAGGGAGACACTGAAGCTTTCTTT
NA	TRBV18	NA	TRBJ2-1	CASSPGQGGINEQFF	TGTGCCAGCTCACCTGGACAGGGAGGGATCAATGAGCAGTTCTTC
NA	TRBV28	TRBD1	TRBJ2-1	CASSQDRRINEQFF	TGTGCCAGCAGCCAGGACAGGAGGATCAATGAGCAGTTCTTC
NA	TRBV7-8	NA	TRBJ1-5	CASSLGEGAQHF	TGTGCCAGCAGCTTAGGGGAGGGAGCCCAGCATTTT
NA	TRBV29-1	NA	TRBJ1-2	CSVVGVGGAGGYTF	TGCAGCGTTGTGGGGGTGGGGGGGGCGGGTGGCTACACCTTC
NA	TRBV28	TRBD1	TRBJ2-7	CASTPGTGSYEQYF	TGTGCCAGCACCCCAGGGACAGGCTCCTACGAGCAGTACTTC
NA	TRBV7-2	TRBD1	TRBJ2-1	CASILDRGRRNEQFF	TGTGCCAGCATCCTAGACAGGGGGCGACGCAATGAGCAGTTCTTC
NA	TRBV4-1	NA	TRBJ2-7	CASSQDSTRGLKEQYF	TGCGCCAGCAGCCAAGATAGCACAAGGGGCCTTAAGGAGCAGTACTTC
NA	TRBV4-2	NA	TRBJ2-3	CASSQDRGDTQYF	TGTGCCAGCAGCCAAGATCGGGGAGATACGCAGTATTTT
NA	TRBV7-3	TRBD2	TRBJ2-5	CASSNRLAGIETQYF	TGTGCCAGCAGCAACCGACTAGCGGGGATAGAGACCCAGTACTTC
NA	TRBV9	NA	TRBJ2-5	CASSELAGGETQYF	TGTGCCAGCAGCGAACTAGCCGGGGGAGAGACCCAGTACTTC
NA	TRBV7-2	NA	TRBJ2-1	CASSLTRGDGNEQFF	TGTGCCAGCAGCCTCACGCGGGGAGATGGCAATGAGCAGTTCTTC
NA	TRBV4-1	NA	TRBJ2-1	CASSQDLISYNEQFF	TGCGCCAGCAGCCAAGACCTAATCTCCTACAATGAGCAGTTCTTC
NA	TRBV2	TRBD1	TRBJ2-1	CASSRDRTQGNEQFF	TGTGCCAGCAGCCGGGACAGGACCCAGGGGAATGAGCAGTTCTTC
NA	TRBV13	NA	TRBJ2-3	CASNTRGASTDTQYF	TGTGCCAGCAACACTCGGGGAGCTAGCACAGATACGCAGTATTTT
NA	TRBV9	TRBD1	TRBJ2-7	CASSPLTGGYEQYF	TGTGCCAGCAGCCCCCTGACAGGGGGCTACGAGCAGTACTTC
NA	TRBV6-5	TRBD1	TRBJ1-2	CASSYWGTEYGYTF	TGTGCCAGCAGTTATTGGGGGACAGAGTATGGCTACACCTTC
NA	TRBV6-2/TRBV6-3	TRBD2	TRBJ2-1	CASSYVWSGRDNEQFF	TGTGCCAGCAGTTACGTTTGGAGCGGGAGGGACAATGAGCAGTTCTTC